Listed here is a single TCR beta chain. It has no known antigen specificity. Per-base qualities were not stored, and no clone one base away is much larger. Whole blood was collected in K2EDTA tubes by collaborating institutions according to the institutions' own protocols. For TCRbeta analysis, collaborators shipped samples in one of three forms: frozen whole blood, isolated PBMCs, or DNA extracted from either of those sample types. The germline V gene gives CDR1 as SGDLS and CDR2 as YYNGEE. Measured from the cysteine to the phenylalanine, the CDR3 is 14 residues long. Only the CDR3 portion is preserved as DNA: 42 bases, with reading frame beginning at the first base. Ends trimmed: V by 2 bases, J by 4 bases; bases unmatched to a gene: 4. The sample belongs to a study of blood T cell repertoires in COVID-19 (dated by TCRdb to 2019 to 2021). In terms of the full investigation: Samples from collaborators originated in the United States, Italy and Spain and spanned both the acute and convalescent phases of COVID-19. The prospective study material was composed of cDNA or gDNA derived from T cells, B-cell-depleted T cells, or PBMCs. Deeply sampled blood TCRbeta repertoires from subjects exposed to, actively infected with, or recovered from COVID-19 were included in the dataset. The repertoires were released in a freely available public database intended as a resource for research on the immune response to SARS-CoV-2. Samples came from the ongoing ImmuneRACE study (first 160 participants) plus 1,254 subjects from 6 global collaborators. Sample metadata almost always included a de-identified subject ID, COVID-19 status, age in years and sex. Where HLA class I and class II types were available, the types were taken from metadata supplied by the sample provider, not from assay-based typing.

TCRbeta CDR3 regions were amplified from genomic DNA using the immunoSEQ Assay, a bias-controlled multiplex PCR. Regarding the original processing steps: Nucleated cell counts per sample were estimated from amplification of reference gene primers within the assay. To quantify the absolute abundance of each unique TCRbeta CDR3 rearrangement, sequence reads were collapsed and filtered. For each sample, productive Simpson clonality was calculated by taking the square root of Simpson's diversity index across productive rearrangements. The source is immuneACCESS, and TCRdb retained only in-frame sequences with V and J called. Part of the clones is not carried over; for the studies checked, unresolved V genes explain less than half of this, and the remainder is unexplained. V and J calls and clone size are as listed in that table; D and trimming were resolved from the DNA. This sample holds 150,000 to 200,000 clones; under 85% were observed only once. The top ten clonotypes cover roughly 2.8% of the sample.

Here is what the overall study found, with its caveats: How much clinical and demographic metadata was included differed by source and by participant, and the metadata was provided uncurated.

The V gene is TRBV9 and the J gene is TRBJ2-3, with TRBD2 matching 7 junction bases. Sample: peripheral blood. The clonotype comes from a man in his sixties or seventies with acute or convalescent COVID-19. The CDR3 reads as follows: CASSVRTRADTQYF. The bases read TGTGCCAGCAGCGTTCGGACTAGAGCAGATACGCAGTATTTT. Full variable domain (CDR3 extended with the reference TRBV9 and TRBJ2-3 proteins): DSGVTQTPKHLITATGQRVTLRCSPRSGDLSVYWYQQSLDQGLQFLIQYYNGEERAKGNILERFSAQQFPDLHSELNLSSLELGDSALYFCASSVRTRADTQYFGPGTRLTVL.